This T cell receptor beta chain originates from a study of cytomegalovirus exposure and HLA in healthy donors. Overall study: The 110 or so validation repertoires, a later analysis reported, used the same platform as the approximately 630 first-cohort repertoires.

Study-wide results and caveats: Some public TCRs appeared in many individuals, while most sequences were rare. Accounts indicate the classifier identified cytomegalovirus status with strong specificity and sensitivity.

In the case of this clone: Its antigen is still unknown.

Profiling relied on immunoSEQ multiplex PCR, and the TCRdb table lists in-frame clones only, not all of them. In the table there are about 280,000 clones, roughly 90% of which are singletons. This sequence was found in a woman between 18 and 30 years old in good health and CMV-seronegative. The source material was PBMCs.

CDR3 in DNA: TGTGCCAGCAGCTTAGCGGCTAGCGGGGCCACAGATACGCAGTATTTT. Protein sequence: CASSLAASGATDTQYF. The chain has TRBV7-2 and TRBJ2-3; 9 bases are shared with TRBD2. This CDR3 spans 16 amino acids. V lost 0 bases and J lost 2; bases outside the gene matches: 3. In germline, CDR1 is SGHTA, CDR2 FQGNSA.